The T cell receptor beta chain under discussion was sequenced for a study of identical twins. TCRdb redid the calling of the 5' RACE reads with MiXCR, one entry per CDR3 protein. The sample includes hundreds of thousands of distinct CDR3 sequences, 6.1% of them seen just once. Each donor (without exception) was a healthy Caucasian. The CDR3 loop spans 15 amino acids. Germline CDR1 SGHDN, CDR2 FVKESK. Trimming removed 5 bases from V and 4 bases from J; junction bases left unmatched: 7. This TCR was recovered from a man aged 18 to 29 in good health. The rearrangement uses TRBV14 and TRBJ2-7, with 11 bases aligning to TRBD1. The sequenced sample was naive T cells sorted from blood. The CDR3 region has the DNA TGTGCCAGCAGCTCCGGGACAGGGGGTATTTACGAGCAGTACTTC. This codes for CASSSGTGGIYEQYF. Full variable domain (remainder filled in from reference TRBV14 and TRBJ2-7): EAGVTQFPSHSVIEKGQTVTLRCDPISGHDNLYWYRRVMGKEIKFLLHFVKESKQDESGMPNNRFLAERTGGTYSTLKVQPAELEDSGVYFCASSSGTGGIYEQYFGPGTRLTVT.